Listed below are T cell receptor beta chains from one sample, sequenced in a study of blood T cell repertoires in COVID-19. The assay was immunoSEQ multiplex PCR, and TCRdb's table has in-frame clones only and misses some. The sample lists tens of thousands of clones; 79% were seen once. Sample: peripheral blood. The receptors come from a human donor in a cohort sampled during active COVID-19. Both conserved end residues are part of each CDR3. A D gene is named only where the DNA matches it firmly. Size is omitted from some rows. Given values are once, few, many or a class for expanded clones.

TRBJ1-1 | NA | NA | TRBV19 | CASSIDRGDTEAFF | TGTGCCAGTAGTATAGATCGGGGGGACACTGAAGCTTTCTTT
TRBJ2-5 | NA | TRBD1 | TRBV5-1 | CASSRTGGEETQYF | TGCGCCAGCAGTCGGACAGGGGGCGAAGAGACCCAGTACTTC
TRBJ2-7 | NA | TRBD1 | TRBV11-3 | CASSPGGEQYF | TGTGCCAGCAGCCCAGGGGGAGAGCAGTACTTC
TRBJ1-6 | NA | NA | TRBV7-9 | CASSRTGTNPGSTLHF | TGTGCCAGCAGCCGGACCGGGACAAACCCCGGTTCCACCCTCCACTTT
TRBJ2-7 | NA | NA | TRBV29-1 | CSVEATHEQYF | TGCAGCGTTGAAGCTACGCACGAGCAGTACTTC
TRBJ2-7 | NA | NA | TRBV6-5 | CASSYSFSSSYEQYF | TGTGCCAGCAGTTACTCGTTTTCTAGCTCCTACGAGCAGTACTTC
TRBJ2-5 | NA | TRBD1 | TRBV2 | CASTRQGGRETQYF | TGTGCCAGCACCAGACAGGGGGGGCGAGAGACCCAGTACTTC
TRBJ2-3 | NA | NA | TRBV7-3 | CASGISGSDTQYF | TGTGCCAGCGGGATTAGCGGCTCAGATACGCAGTATTTT
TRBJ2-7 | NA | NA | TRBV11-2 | CASSDLKGGGQYF | TGTGCCAGCAGCGACCTGAAAGGGGGGGGGCAGTACTTC
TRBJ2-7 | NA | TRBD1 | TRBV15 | CATSRDLFRGQVEQYF | TGTGCCACCAGCAGAGATCTGTTCAGGGGGCAAGTCGAGCAGTACTTC
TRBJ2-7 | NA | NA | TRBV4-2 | CASSQVNRAYEQYF | TGTGCCAGCAGCCAAGTAAACAGGGCCTACGAGCAGTACTTC
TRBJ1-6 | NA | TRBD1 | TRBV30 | CAWSGGQVNSPLHF | TGTGCCTGGAGTGGGGGACAGGTTAATTCACCCCTCCACTTT
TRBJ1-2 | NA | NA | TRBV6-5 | CASSYSGGGYGYTF | TGTGCCAGCAGTTACTCTGGGGGCGGCTATGGCTACACCTTC
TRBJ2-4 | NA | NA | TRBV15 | CATSRDVVLAKNIQYF | TGTGCCACCAGCAGAGATGTAGTCCTAGCCAAAAACATTCAGTACTTC
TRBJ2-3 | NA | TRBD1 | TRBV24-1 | CATSDMTGINTDTQYF | TGTGCCACCAGTGACATGACAGGGATCAACACAGATACGCAGTATTTT
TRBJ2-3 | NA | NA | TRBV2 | CASKETVSTDTQYF | TGTGCCAGCAAGGAGACAGTTAGCACAGATACGCAGTATTTT
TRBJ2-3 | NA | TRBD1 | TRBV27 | CASSQFPRTGGTDTQYF | TGTGCCAGCAGTCAGTTTCCCCGGACAGGGGGCACAGATACGCAGTATTTT
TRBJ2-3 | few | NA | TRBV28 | CASRSQEDTQYF | TGTGCCAGCAGAAGCCAGGAAGATACGCAGTATTTT
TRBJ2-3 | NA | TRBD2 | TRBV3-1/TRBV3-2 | CASSPYGGAGDTQYF | TGTGCCAGCAGCCCCTACGGGGGGGCCGGAGATACGCAGTATTTT
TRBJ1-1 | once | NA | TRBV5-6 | CASREAVDPPTRTEAFF | TGTGCCAGCAGGGAAGCGGTGGATCCTCCAACAAGGACTGAAGCTTTCTTT
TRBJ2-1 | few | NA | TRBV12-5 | CASGPSPGDPRPYNEQFF | TGTGCTAGTGGCCCATCACCAGGGGACCCGCGCCCCTACAATGAGCAGTTCTTC
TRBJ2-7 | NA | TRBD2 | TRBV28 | CASRPLAGLRNEQYF | TGTGCCAGCAGGCCGCTAGCGGGACTGAGGAACGAGCAGTACTTC
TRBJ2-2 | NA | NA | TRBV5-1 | CASSGDSAAGELFF | TGCGCCAGCAGCGGGGACTCGGCCGCCGGGGAGCTGTTTTTT
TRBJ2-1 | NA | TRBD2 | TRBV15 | CATSGKSGSTYNEQFF | TGTGCCACCAGCGGTAAAAGCGGGAGCACCTACAATGAGCAGTTCTTC